This T cell receptor (beta chain) was observed in a study of T cells in Graves' hyperthyroidism and ophthalmopathy. Study overall: The initial diagnosis was the point when peripheral blood was collected, ahead of any treatment. Findings and limits, study-wide: The authors' 13 V-J model separated ophthalmopathy from stable hyperthyroidism.

RNA transcripts were the template for amplifying TCR beta CDR3 regions. The TCR CDR3 was amplified in a first-round RT-PCR using the HTBI primer set. Using its own MiXCR run on the multiplex PCR reads, TCRdb lists one record per CDR3 protein. In the table there are roughly 510,000 distinct CDR3 sequences, roughly 20% of which are singletons. Absent ophthalmopathy progression within 18 months defined stable Graves' hyperthyroidism. Those with hyperthyroidism were 18 to 65 years old, newly diagnosed, and ill for under 2 months. The CDR3 is made up of 14 amino acids. Germline loops: CDR1 SGHVS, CDR2 FQNEAQ. Trimming at V came to 3 bases and at J to 11 bases, leaving 12 bases not matched to a gene. The sample holds many counts of this clonotype. Antigen unknown.

The material sequenced was blood. The source of this sequence is a man aged 18 to 30 with Graves' hyperthyroidism. The chain combines TRBV7-8 with TRBJ1-2; 7 nucleotides agree with TRBD1. As DNA, the CDR3 is TGTGCCAGCAGCTTCGCCGGGACAGCGACCAGTTACACCTTC. Amino acids: CASSFAGTATSYTF.